This paragraph reports one T cell receptor (beta chain). Its cognate antigen is unknown. The data originate from a study of blood T cells in healthy people across ages. Study-level points and caveats: Expanded clonotype changes were possibly confounded by unknown donor CMV status.

The use of a sample-barcoded 5' primer and a J-beta primer mix characterized a second PCR of 7 to 11 cycles. Each of the samples gave a minimum of 3 million paired-end reads that contained CDR3. TCRdb processed the 5' RACE reads anew with MiXCR; each CDR3 protein has one entry. The data contain about 1.4 million distinct CDR3 sequences, approximately 63% of them seen just once; the ten biggest clones take up more than 6%. Germline lookup yields CDR1 SQVTM and CDR2 ANQGSEA. This CDR3 contains 14 residues. This sequence joins TRBV29-1 and TRBJ2-5; 7 positions match TRBD1. The DNA end lines up better with TRBJ2-7; the J call may be wrong. The TCR originated in a man between 18 and 35 years old in good health. Input material: blood. The CDR3 nucleotides read TGCAGCGTTGAAGATCGACAGGGCTCCTACGAGCAGTACTTC. It encodes CSVEDRQGSYEQYF.